This TCR beta chain was identified during a study of blood T cell repertoires in COVID-19. The wider study: Donors in the United States, Italy and Spain gave samples during acute or convalescent COVID-19.

The CDR3 has 14 amino acids. The V gene lost 2 bases and the J gene lost 4 bases, with 11 bases spanning the gap. CDR1 and CDR2 from the germline V gene are LGHDT and YNNKEL (reference sequence). Original processing notes: Estimation of nucleated cell counts relied on the amplification of reference gene primers. Some clones are missing from TCRdb's copy, which holds only in-frame ones; the method was immunoSEQ multiplex PCR. The DNA gave D and trimming, while V, J and clone size come from that table. The sample holds 95,000 to 110,000 clones; approximately 89% are singletons and the top ten take roughly 17%.

The chain has TRBV3-1 (or the pseudogene TRBV3-2) and TRBJ1-1, with D unresolved. Source material: peripheral blood. This clonotype originated in an elderly woman in a cohort sampled during active COVID-19. Here the CDR3 reads CASSQSNRGTEAFF. CDR3 bases: TGTGCCAGCAGCCAATCCAACCGGGGCACTGAAGCTTTCTTT.